These 3 T cell receptor beta chains came from one sample sequenced in a study of PD-L1 blockade in urothelial cancer. Regarding time point: peripheral blood 6 weeks after treatment start. The table came from immunoSEQ multiplex PCR; TCRdb's copy has only in-frame clones and leaves some out. The sample carries 100,000 to 150,000 clones, roughly 82% recorded once. Sequencing used PBMCs, obtained around atezolizumab (anti-PD-L1) treatment. Receptor source: a man over 45 with urothelial cancer.

The chain couples TRBV14 to TRBJ1-2; TRBD1 agrees at 8 bases. CDR3 length: 16 amino acids. Germline V CDR1 and CDR2: SGHDN, FVKESK. The J segment lost 8 bases and the V segment lost 1 base, leaving 12 bases of the junction unmatched. CDR3 coding DNA: TGTGCCAGCAGCCAAGGGGGCCGGAGGACAGGGCTCGGCTACACCTTC. Amino acids: CASSQGGRRTGLGYTF. The entire variable domain, with the rest obtained from reference TRBV14 and TRBJ1-2, is as follows: EAGVTQFPSHSVIEKGQTVTLRCDPISGHDNLYWYRRVMGKEIKFLLHFVKESKQDESGMPNNRFLAERTGGTYSTLKVQPAELEDSGVYFCASSQGGRRTGLGYTFGSGTRLTVV.

V gene TRBV11-2 combines with J gene TRBJ2-3, with 8 bases identical to TRBD1. The CDR3 consists of 14 residues. The trim removed 4 bases at V and 7 bases at J, leaving 7 bases unmatched. Germline CDR1 is SGHAT and CDR2 is FQNNGV. Written as DNA, the CDR3 is TGTGCCAGCAGCTCCCAGACAGGGGAATATACGCAGTATTTT. Translating it yields CASSSQTGEYTQYF.

The sample holds one count of this clone. The V and J genes are TRBV4-2 and TRBJ1-2, with 8 bases identical to TRBD1. CDR1 and CDR2 from the germline V gene are LGHNA and YNFKEQ. The junction had 11 bases not matched to a gene; V was cut back by 3 bases and J by 5 bases. The CDR3 loop spans 16 amino acids. The CDR3 region has the DNA TGTGCCAGCAGCCAGGAGAAGACAGGGGCTGAATATGGCTACACCTTC. Its protein product is CASSQEKTGAEYGYTF.